This TCR beta chain was sequenced in a study of blood T cell repertoires in COVID-19. V was cut by 3 bases and J by 2 bases, with 17 bases left in between. Germline V gene data show CDR1 as LNHNV and CDR2 as YYDKDF (reference sequence). This CDR3 region has 17 residues. Produced via immunoSEQ multiplex PCR; TCRdb's table is partial and in-frame only. The sample has more than 95,000 clones; around four fifths are singletons. This clone turned up a few times. The chain links TRBV15 to TRBJ1-3, with a weak D call TRBD1 (6 bases). The clonotype was recovered from a man between 65 and 80 years old with active or convalescent COVID-19. The sequenced sample was peripheral blood. As DNA, the CDR3 is TGTGCCACCAGCAGGGGGGGGCAGGACAGAACTGGAAACACCATATATTTT. It specifies CATSRGGQDRTGNTIYF.